These 23 T cell receptor beta chains originate from one sample sequenced in a study of spatial heterogeneity in lung cancer. The sample's time point: sample taken at primary tumor resection. The sequenced material consisted of unsorted whole RNA from tumor, nontumor lung or frozen PBMC. TCRdb analysed the 5' RACE reads with MiXCR anew, one entry per CDR3 protein. The data hold tens of thousands of distinct CDR3 sequences, with around 8.6% observed a single time. The source was PBMCs, collected at surgery. The receptor set was obtained from a male donor with early-stage non-small cell lung cancer.

The rearrangement joins TRBV27 to TRBJ2-3, with D possibly matching TRBD2 (5 bases). Germline-derived CDR1 and CDR2 are MNHEY and SMNVEV (reference sequence). Trimming shortened V by 0 bases and J by 6 bases, and 16 bases separated the two germline ends. The CDR3 runs to 16 residues. CDR3 sequence: CASSLSSGGAGDTQYF. The CDR3 nucleotides are TGTGCCAGCAGTTTATCATCAGGAGGTGCCGGGGATACGCAGTATTTT.

The sample holds a few counts of this clonotype. The chain links TRBV20-1 to TRBJ2-2; no clear D gene. The germline CDR1 and CDR2 sequences are DFQATT and SNEGSKA (reference sequence). The CDR3 spans 14 residues. The V end lost 0 bases, the J end lost 4 bases, and 9 bases lay between the germline ends. The CDR3 DNA is TGCAGTGCTAGAGAAGGGCTAACCACCGGGGAGCTGTTTTTT. Translation: CSAREGLTTGELFF.

This clonotype was found a few times. V usage is TRBV20-1 and J usage is TRBJ2-7, with TRBD2 as a possible D gene (6 bases). Germline loops: CDR1 DFQATT, CDR2 SNEGSKA (reference sequence). The CDR3 extends over 14 amino acids. Deletions cut 1 base from V and 2 bases from J, with 12 bases between. The CDR3 protein is CSARAGLPPYEQYF. The CDR3 coding sequence is TGCAGTGCTAGAGCGGGACTGCCACCCTACGAGCAGTACTTC.

V and J are TRBV6-5 and TRBJ1-4; weak D call: TRBD1 (5 bases). Germline V gene data show CDR1 as MNHEY and CDR2 as SVGAGI. V was cut by 2 bases and J by 1 base, with 11 bases left in between. The CDR3 is 16 residues long. CDR3 DNA: TGTGCCAGCAGTTACGGAAGTGGGGGAACTAATGAAAAACTGTTTTTT. Translated: CASSYGSGGTNEKLFF.

This clonotype was found many times. This chain connects TRBV29-1 to TRBJ2-5; a weak D match, TRBD2 (6 bases). The V gene lost 5 bases and the J gene lost 1 base, with 11 bases spanning the gap. Germline values: CDR1 SQVTM, CDR2 ANQGSEA. There are 13 residues in the CDR3. This CDR3 is CSVSSGRQETQYF. CDR3 nucleotides: TGCAGCGTTTCCAGCGGGCGCCAAGAGACCCAGTACTTC.

This clonotype was recorded a few times. The chain has TRBV27 and TRBJ1-3, with 7 positions matching TRBD1. This CDR3 is 16 amino acids long. The ends lost 2 bases at V and 2 bases at J; junction bases unmatched: 6. Per the germline V gene, CDR1 is MNHEY and CDR2 is SMNVEV (reference sequence). Written as DNA, the CDR3 is TGTGCCAGCAGTTTAACGGGGAGGGGGCCTGGAAACACCATATATTTT. It is translated as CASSLTGRGPGNTIYF.

This clonotype was observed a handful of times. This rearrangement joins TRBV6-1 to TRBJ2-3; 8 bases are a match to TRBD2. J was trimmed by 0 bases and V by 6 bases; bases with no gene match: 5. CDR1 MNHNS and CDR2 SASEGT come from the germline V gene. The CDR3 runs 15 residues. The CDR3 protein is CASSQRGPSTDTQYF. The CDR3 nucleotides are TGTGCCAGCAGCCAGCGGGGGCCTAGCACAGATACGCAGTATTTT.

This clonotype was picked up a small number of times. The V call is TRBV20-1, the J call TRBJ1-6, with D maybe TRBD1 (6 bases). V dropped 0 bases and J dropped 1 base, with 13 bases sitting between them. Germline-derived CDR1 and CDR2 are DFQATT and SNEGSKA (reference sequence). The CDR3 sequence is 17 residues long. CDR3 in amino acids: CSARDSKGVSYNSPLHF. The DNA for the CDR3 is TGCAGTGCTAGAGACTCGAAGGGGGTTTCCTATAATTCACCCCTCCACTTT.

This sequence joins TRBV2 and TRBJ2-3; 7 bases match TRBD2. This CDR3 is built from 15 residues. Germline lookup yields CDR1 SNHLY and CDR2 FYNNEI. V lost 2 bases, J lost 3 bases, and 5 bases stayed unmatched. The CDR3: CASSEMAGATDTQYF. The CDR3, as DNA: TGTGCCAGCAGTGAAATGGCGGGAGCTACAGATACGCAGTATTTT.

This clonotype has a handful of counts. The chain couples TRBV20-1 to TRBJ2-3; possible D gene TRBD2, 6 bases. Germline V lookup: CDR1 DFQATT, CDR2 SNEGSKA (reference sequence). V was shortened by 0 bases and J by 3 bases, with 7 bases between the two germline ends. CDR3 length: 13 residues. This chain's CDR3 is CSARETRTDTQYF. The CDR3 DNA reads as TGCAGTGCTAGAGAGACTAGGACAGATACGCAGTATTTT.

This clonotype was counted ten times or more. This chain uses TRBV20-1 with TRBJ2-1; 14 nucleotides agree with TRBD2. There are 16 residues in the CDR3. Trimming removed 0 bases from V and 9 bases from J; junction bases left unmatched: 7. The germline gives CDR1 DFQATT, CDR2 SNEGSKA (reference sequence). The DNA of the CDR3 is TGCAGTGCTAGAGATCCTCGGACTAGCGGGAGGAGTGAGCAGTTCTTC. It translates to CSARDPRTSGRSEQFF.

This clonotype was counted ten times or more. V and J are TRBV6-1 and TRBJ2-7; D unclear. Germline V gene lookup returns CDR1 MNHNS and CDR2 SASEGT. The CDR3 length is 15 residues. V lost 3 bases to trimming and J lost 2 bases, with 14 bases between them. CDR3 loop: CASSESGAGPYEQYF. The CDR3 DNA follows: TGTGCCAGCAGTGAGTCCGGAGCAGGACCCTACGAGCAGTACTTC.

In this sample, this clonotype turned up many times. The chain couples TRBV7-8 to TRBJ2-1, with D uncertain. This CDR3 is built from 14 residues. Germline V gene sequence: CDR1 SGHVS, CDR2 FQNEAQ. The germline V and J ends were trimmed by 5 bases and 3 bases, with 11 bases remaining between them. CDR3 loop: CASSRRTNYNEQFF. CDR3 in DNA: TGTGCCAGCAGCCGACGGACCAACTACAATGAGCAGTTCTTC.

This clonotype has just a few counts. The chain combines TRBV9 with TRBJ2-3, with D perhaps matching TRBD1 (7 bases). CDR3 length: 16 amino acids. CDR1 is SGDLS and CDR2 is YYNGEE in the germline V gene. V was pared by 4 bases and J by 2 bases, with 17 bases between. The CDR3, as DNA: TGTGCCAGCAGCCCTCGTCCAGGGGGGCCCACAGATACGCAGTATTTT. The encoded protein is CASSPRPGGPTDTQYF.

This clonotype was counted many times. The chain uses TRBV20-1 and TRBJ2-1; the match to TRBD2 covers 11 bases. The junction had 9 bases not matched to a gene; V was cut back by 2 bases and J by 9 bases. From germline, CDR1 is DFQATT and CDR2 SNEGSKA (reference sequence). This CDR3 spans 15 amino acids. CDR3 protein: CSARKPSGGKFEQFF. The CDR3 nucleotides are TGCAGTGCTAGAAAGCCTAGCGGGGGGAAGTTTGAGCAGTTCTTC.

This clonotype was seen only a few times. The V and J genes are TRBV14 and TRBJ2-1; 9 nucleotides line up with TRBD1. Germline CDR1 reads SGHDN; CDR2 reads FVKESK. The CDR3 has 13 residues. Unmatched junction bases numbered 6, after V lost 4 bases and J lost 11 bases. This chain's CDR3 is CASSPLDRGQQFF. CDR3 nucleotides: TGTGCCAGCAGCCCCCTGGACAGGGGACAGCAGTTCTTC.

The CDR3 loop reads CASSPRGRDYSPLHF. CDR3 nucleotide sequence: TGTGCCAGCAGTCCCCGGGGAAGGGATTATTCACCCCTCCACTTT. J is TRBJ1-6 and V is TRBV27, with D hard to call. Looked up from germline, CDR1 is MNHEY and CDR2 is SMNVEV (reference sequence). V shed 5 bases and J shed 8 bases, with 16 bases lying between them. This CDR3 is built from 15 residues.

Many counts were recorded for this clonotype. The chain joins TRBV5-5 to TRBJ2-6; possible D gene TRBD2, 6 bases. CDR3 length equals 17 residues. With 4 bases removed from V and 1 base from J, the gap between germline ends came to 15 bases. Germline lookup yields CDR1 SGHKS and CDR2 YYEKEE (reference sequence). The CDR3 loop reads CASSLQGLRSGANVLTF. The DNA for the CDR3 is TGTGCCAGCAGCCTGCAGGGACTCCGATCTGGGGCCAACGTCCTGACTTTC.

This clonotype was observed a handful of times. This CDR3 reads CASSQENGFSGNTIYF. CDR3 DNA: TGTGCCAGCAGCCAAGAAAACGGGTTCTCTGGAAACACCATATATTTT. V gene TRBV3-1 combines with J gene TRBJ1-3, with D uncertain. V was trimmed by 0 bases and J by 0 bases, leaving 9 bases between them. Germline V gene data show CDR1 as LGHDT and CDR2 as YNNKEL (reference sequence). This CDR3 has 16 residues.

In this sample, this clonotype turned up many times. The chain is built from TRBV7-9 and TRBJ2-1, with TRBD1 matching 8 bases. V trimming: 5 bases; J trimming: 7 bases; junction bases outside the gene matches: 4. Germline CDR1 and CDR2: SEHNR and FQNEAQ (reference sequence). The CDR3 length is 13 residues. The DNA for the CDR3 is TGTGCCAGCAGCCCCAGGACAGGGAATGAGCAGTTCTTC. This gives the protein CASSPRTGNEQFF.

The sample holds a few counts of this clonotype. The gene calls are TRBV2 and TRBJ1-3; perhaps TRBD1 as D (6 bases). This CDR3 has 14 residues. CDR1 SNHLY and CDR2 FYNNEI come from the germline V gene. V shed 6 bases and J shed 2 bases, with 11 bases lying between them. The CDR3 here is CASRDSLTGNTIYF. The CDR3 DNA reads TGTGCCAGCAGGGACAGCTTAACTGGAAACACCATATATTTT.

Many counts were recorded for this clonotype. The genes are TRBV10-3 and TRBJ2-7, with a possible D match to TRBD2 (6 bases). CDR1 and CDR2 from the germline V gene are ENHRY and SYGVKD. This CDR3 is built from 12 residues. The ends were cut back, 8 bases at V and 0 bases at J, with 8 bases in the middle. The CDR3 loop reads CAIGRNSYEQYF. CDR3 DNA sequence: TGTGCCATCGGGAGGAACTCCTACGAGCAGTACTTC.

The V call is TRBV28, the J call TRBJ2-5, with D possibly being TRBD1 or TRBD2 (5 bases each). CDR3 length: 16 amino acids. Between the trimmed V and J ends, which lost 2 bases and 1 base, there was a span of 14 bases. CDR1 is MDHEN, CDR2 SYDVKM, per germline. The CDR3 DNA is TGTGCCAGCAGTTTAAACGGGAAGGGGACCCAAGAGACCCAGTACTTC. The encoded protein is CASSLNGKGTQETQYF.